A single T cell receptor (beta chain) is shown here with its context. The target antigen is unknown. At deep level, the assay was performed. Method: immunoSEQ multiplex PCR; TCRdb's copy keeps in-frame clones and lacks some. Of 2 million to 2.5 million clones listed, 85% to 95% are singletons. This sample was included in a study of shared clonotypes between healthy human individuals. Those who donated, Caucasian adults without exception, all lived in Nashville, Tennessee. V shed 5 bases and J 6 bases; nucleotides not matched to a gene: 10. CDR1 and CDR2 (germline): MDHEN, SYDVKM. CDR3 length equals 16 residues. General study results and limits: Against clonotypes common to all four donors, non-shared ones had lower generation probabilities.

The chain couples TRBV28 to TRBJ1-5; 10 bases align to TRBD1. The sequenced sample was naive CD4+ T cells sorted from blood. The subset denotes: CD45RA+ positively selected. The sequence came from a man between 18 and 29 years old in good health. The CDR3 here is CASSVGGTGVFQPQHF. In DNA, the CDR3 is TGTGCCAGCAGTGTAGGGGGGACAGGGGTTTTTCAGCCCCAGCATTTT.